This passage covers 16 T cell receptor beta chains from one sample sequenced in a study of cytomegalovirus exposure and HLA in healthy donors. Both 60 Vbeta primers and 13 Jbeta primers went into the PCR. TCRdb keeps only in-frame clones here, not all; method: immunoSEQ multiplex PCR. The sample contains 150,000 to 170,000 clones, approximately 81% of which appear only once. The sequenced sample consisted of PBMCs. The receptors were gathered from a young man in good health and CMV-seronegative.

This chain uses TRBV18 with TRBJ2-7, with 7 nucleotides matching TRBD2. The CDR3 runs 12 residues. CDR1 and CDR2 from the germline V gene are KGHSH and LQKENI. Trimming took 3 bases from V and 4 from J; bases not matched to a gene: 0. The DNA for the CDR3 is TGTGCCAGCTCACCCGGGAGGTACGAGCAGTACTTC. Encoded protein: CASSPGRYEQYF.

This clone was seen a handful of times. The rearrangement joins TRBV7-9 to TRBJ2-7; 8 nucleotides match TRBD1. The CDR3 covers 14 residues. V was pared by 6 bases and J by 0 bases, with 4 bases of the junction left unmatched. Germline V CDR1 and CDR2: SEHNR, FQNEAQ (reference sequence). The CDR3 region is CASRRQGSSYEQYF. The CDR3 DNA reads as TGTGCCAGCAGGAGACAGGGGAGCTCCTACGAGCAGTACTTC.

This chain uses TRBV4-1 with TRBJ2-2; 10 bases are shared with TRBD1. Looked up from germline, CDR1 is MGHRA and CDR2 is YSYEKL. The CDR3 extends over 18 amino acids. V trimming: 5 bases; J trimming: 0 bases; junction bases outside the gene matches: 9. The CDR3 region has the DNA TGCGCCAGCAGCTACCTTCCGGGACAGGGGTCGAACACCGGGGAGCTGTTTTTT. This encodes CASSYLPGQGSNTGELFF.

This chain links TRBV1 with TRBJ1-5; the table's D call of TRBD1 was not tested on the DNA. TRBV1 is noted as a pseudogene. The CDR3 contains 20 residues. The CDR3 region has the DNA TGCACCAGCAGCCAAGAAGAGGGGGACAGGTCACAACTTAGCAATCAGCCCCAGCATTTT. Translation gives CTSSQEEGDRSQLSNQPQHF.

The rearrangement uses TRBV2 and TRBJ2-3; D gene uncertain. Trimming removed 1 base from V and 2 bases from J, with 7 bases in between. The CDR3 totals 14 residues. CDR1 is SNHLY and CDR2 is FYNNEI in the germline V gene. CDR3 region: CASSEGRNTDTQYF. Here the CDR3 DNA reads TGTGCCAGCAGTGAAGGTAGAAACACAGATACGCAGTATTTT. Full variable domain (outside the CDR3, taken from reference TRBV2 and TRBJ2-3): EPEVTQTPSHQVTQMGQEVILRCVPISNHLYFYWYRQILGQKVEFLVSFYNNEISEKSEIFDDQFSVERPDGSNFTLKIRSTKLEDSAMYFCASSEGRNTDTQYFGPGTRLTVL.

V is TRBV7-9 and J is TRBJ2-3; 12 bases are shared with TRBD2. This CDR3 is built from 17 residues. In germline, CDR1 is SEHNR, CDR2 FQNEAQ (reference sequence). V lost 2 bases, J lost 6 bases, and 9 bases stayed unmatched. CDR3 in amino acids: CASSLTPSGRAADTQYF. The CDR3 DNA sequence: TGTGCCAGCAGCTTAACCCCTAGCGGGAGGGCCGCGGATACGCAGTATTTT.

The J gene is TRBJ2-7, the V gene TRBV5-6; maybe TRBD1 (5 bases). The V end lost 5 bases, the J end lost 3 bases, and 18 bases lay between the germline ends. The CDR3 is 15 residues long. Germline CDR1 and CDR2: SGHDT and YYEEEE. The CDR3 DNA sequence: TGTGCCAGCAGGGTAGACAGTCGACCCTACTACGAGCAGTACTTC. Translating it yields CASRVDSRPYYEQYF.

V usage is TRBV12-5 and J usage is TRBJ2-1, with D possibly being TRBD1 (6 bases). This CDR3 region has 12 residues. The V and J ends lost 2 bases and 9 bases respectively, with 8 bases between them. Germline CDR1 reads LGHNT; CDR2 reads FRNRAP. The CDR3 loop is CASGLPRGEQFF. In DNA form, the CDR3 reads TGTGCTAGTGGTTTGCCCAGGGGTGAGCAGTTCTTC.

The chain combines TRBV10-1 with TRBJ2-7, with D tentatively TRBD1 (5 bases). The CDR3 spans 13 residues. Looked up from germline, CDR1 is WNHNN and CDR2 is SYGVQD (reference sequence). V lost 0 bases and J 5 bases, leaving 8 bases between the germline ends. The CDR3, as DNA: TGCGCCAGCAGTGAGTCGGTGGGGCACGAGCAGTACTTC. Its translation: CASSESVGHEQYF.

This chain uses TRBV12-5 with TRBJ2-4, with 12 bases identical to TRBD2. The junction had 21 bases not matched to a gene; V was cut back by 6 bases and J by 0 bases. The CDR3 loop spans 22 amino acids. The germline CDR1 and CDR2 sequences are LGHNT and FRNRAP. CDR3 in amino acids: CASGWWKLAGGSTELAKNIQYF. DNA for the CDR3: TGTGCTAGTGGCTGGTGGAAACTAGCGGGAGGCTCTACCGAGCTAGCCAAAAACATTCAGTACTTC.

The chain links TRBV7-9 to TRBJ2-1, with TRBD2 as a possible D gene (6 bases). The germline V and J ends were trimmed by 3 bases and 2 bases, with 11 bases remaining between them. This CDR3 is built from 15 residues. In germline, CDR1 is SEHNR, CDR2 FQNEAQ (reference sequence). The CDR3 DNA is TGTGCCAGCAGCTTGGCGTCGGGGGCCTACAATGAGCAGTTCTTC. Its protein is CASSLASGAYNEQFF.

This clone was observed a single time. The rearrangement joins TRBV29-1 to TRBJ2-5; D may be TRBD1 (6 bases). The end of the DNA fits TRBJ2-7 better, so the J call may be wrong. CDR3 length: 16 residues. CDR1 is SQVTM, CDR2 ANQGSEA, per germline. The CDR3 nucleotides are TGCAGCGTTGTTGGCCCGACAGGTTCCCACCGCAACGAGCAGTACTTC. Amino acid sequence: CSVVGPTGSHRNEQYF.

The chain couples TRBV19 to TRBJ1-2; 7 nucleotides agree with TRBD1. The germline V gene encodes CDR1 LNHDA and CDR2 SQIVND (reference sequence). The CDR3 covers 15 residues. The trim removed 6 bases at V and 4 bases at J, leaving 11 bases unmatched. The CDR3 reads CASRDRDRAGYGYTF. The CDR3 region has the DNA TGTGCCAGTAGGGACCGCGACAGGGCGGGCTATGGCTACACCTTC.

The J gene is TRBJ2-5, the V gene TRBV7-8, with 7 bases identical to TRBD1. V lost 9 bases to trimming and J lost 2 bases; unmatched junction nucleotides: 6. Germline V gene sequence: CDR1 SGHVS, CDR2 FQNEAQ. The CDR3 contains 13 residues. CDR3 loop: CASTRQGQETQYF. The DNA of the CDR3 is TGTGCCAGTACGCGACAGGGTCAAGAGACCCAGTACTTC.

The chain is built from TRBV19 and TRBJ2-7; 12 bases match TRBD2. CDR1 is LNHDA, CDR2 SQIVND, per germline (reference sequence). The junction had 10 bases not matched to a gene; V was cut back by 5 bases and J by 2 bases. The CDR3 spans 17 residues. This CDR3 reads CASSPLAGGPGTYEQYF. The CDR3 DNA is TGTGCCAGTAGTCCCCTAGCGGGAGGGCCGGGGACCTACGAGCAGTACTTC.

The chain employs TRBV6-6 and TRBJ2-3; TRBD2 agrees at 7 bases. Germline V gives CDR1 MNHNY, CDR2 SVGAGI (reference sequence). The CDR3 totals 14 residues. Trimming took 8 bases from V and 4 from J; bases not matched to a gene: 9. The DNA for the CDR3 is TGTGCCAGCCTAGCGGTTACCCCCCCAGATACGCAGTATTTT. Its translation: CASLAVTPPDTQYF.